Below, one T cell receptor beta chain is given with its context. This entry belongs to a study of control samples from healthy donors and cancer patients. Profiling relied on immunoSEQ multiplex PCR, and the TCRdb table lists in-frame clones only, not all of them. The table has about 110,000 clones, approximately 90% seen once. Losses at the gene ends were 1 base for V and 8 bases for J; bases not matched to a gene: 9. The length of the CDR3 is 15 residues. Per germline, CDR1 SGHNT and CDR2 YYREEE (reference sequence). The sample consisted of blood. This clonotype was obtained from a woman aged 45 to 65 in good health. The V gene is TRBV5-4, the J gene TRBJ2-1, with TRBD2 identical over 7 bases. This CDR3 is CASSLSGLEIHEQFF. CDR3 sequence (DNA): TGTGCCAGCAGCTTGTCCGGACTAGAGATTCATGAGCAGTTCTTC.